Here is one TCR beta chain with its context. The target antigen is unknown. Total RNA was isolated from each sample in quantities of at least 6 micrograms. Sample-barcoded 5' priming and a J-beta primer mix drove a second PCR of about 6 to 12 cycles. Every single cDNA molecule received a tag from a template-switch adaptor with 12 random nucleotides. TCRdb independently ran MiXCR on the 5' RACE reads; one entry per CDR3 protein. The sample carries 720,000 or so distinct CDR3 sequences, approximately 40% recorded once. The source of the sample is a study of blood T cells in healthy people across ages. General study points: Older individuals had lower TCR beta diversity per million T cells (the decline was roughly linear).

Germline values: CDR1 SQVTM, CDR2 ANQGSEA. This CDR3 comprises 13 residues. The chain carries TRBV29-1 and TRBJ2-5; TRBD2 agrees at 8 bases. The J call is doubtful: the DNA matches TRBJ2-1 better. Sequenced input: blood. The TCR originated in a man older than 75 in good health. The CDR3 reads CSVAGTRQETQFF. The CDR3 nucleotides are TGCAGCGTGGCCGGGACTAGACAAGAGACCCAGTTCTTC.